This entry features one T cell receptor (beta chain) sequence. No cognate antigen has been identified for it. The sample holds no much larger clone one base away, and base qualities are not on file. The data are from a study of blood T cell repertoires in COVID-19 (TCRdb year 2020). Background on the whole study: Collaborator samples came from the United States, Italy and Spain and covered acute and convalescent phases of COVID-19. The prospective study material was composed of cDNA or gDNA derived from T cells, B-cell-depleted T cells, or PBMCs. Subjects who had been exposed to COVID-19, were actively infected with it, or had recovered from it provided the deeply sampled blood TCRbeta repertoires that made up the dataset. The repertoires were released in a freely available public database intended as a resource for research on the immune response to SARS-CoV-2. Samples were obtained from the ongoing ImmuneRACE study (first 160 participants) and from about 1,300 subjects provided by 6 global collaborators. A de-identified subject ID, COVID-19 status, age in years and sex were almost always included in the sample metadata. Where HLA class I and class II types were available, the types were taken from metadata supplied by the sample provider, not from assay-based typing. Beyond this particular receptor, the publication reports: How much clinical and demographic metadata was included differed by source and by participant, and the metadata was provided uncurated.

TCRbeta CDR3 regions were amplified from genomic DNA by means of the immunoSEQ Assay, a bias-controlled multiplex PCR. As for how the authors treated the data: The number of nucleated cells in each sample was estimated from the amplification of reference gene primers within the assay. Sequence reads were collapsed and filtered to measure the absolute abundance of every unique TCRbeta CDR3 rearrangement. For each sample, productive Simpson clonality was calculated as the square root of Simpson's diversity index across productive rearrangements. This is the immuneACCESS table as TCRdb keeps it, with only in-frame sequences that have V and J called. A part of the clones is gone; compared with another copy, unresolved V genes explain less than half, and the rest is unexplained. The D gene and trimming were derived from the DNA, and the V and J assignments and clone size from that table. The sample table shows approximately 400,000 clones, and 88% are seen once. The ten largest clonotypes hold around 12% of the sample.

At one collaborating source in Seattle, patients were enrolled during active infection and were followed longitudinally through the course of disease. Each collaborating institution followed its own protocols to collect whole blood in K2EDTA tubes. For TCRbeta analysis, collaborator samples were shipped as frozen whole blood, as isolated PBMCs, or as DNA extracted from either sample type. The germline V gene provides CDR1 SGHDT and CDR2 YYEEEE. The CDR3 runs 14 amino acids, cysteine and phenylalanine included. Here the CDR3 DNA is all that survives: 42 bases in frame from base 1. V lost 4 bases and J lost 10 bases; the stretch between them is 15 bases long.

The sequence was obtained from a woman in her fifties or sixties with COVID-19, enrolled during active disease. The sequence joins TRBV5-6 to TRBJ1-6; no D gene is confidently identified. Sequencing was done on a sample of peripheral blood. The nucleotide sequence is given as TGTGCCAGCAGCCAAATGAGAAGCGGATCACCCCTCCACTTT. It codes for CASSQMRSGSPLHF.